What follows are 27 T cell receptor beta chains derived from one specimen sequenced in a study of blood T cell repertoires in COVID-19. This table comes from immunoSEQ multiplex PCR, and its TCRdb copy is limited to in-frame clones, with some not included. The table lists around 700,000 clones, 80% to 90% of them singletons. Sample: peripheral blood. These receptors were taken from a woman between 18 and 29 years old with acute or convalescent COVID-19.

CDR3 bases: TGTGCCAGCAGTTTCCGGACAGGGGGCATCTATGGCTACACCTTC. Protein product: CASSFRTGGIYGYTF. The V gene is TRBV27, the J gene TRBJ1-2, with 11 bases aligning to TRBD1. The V gene's germline CDR1 is MNHEY and CDR2 SMNVEV (reference sequence). The CDR3 has 15 residues. V was clipped by 3 bases and J by 4 bases; unmatched bases: 4.

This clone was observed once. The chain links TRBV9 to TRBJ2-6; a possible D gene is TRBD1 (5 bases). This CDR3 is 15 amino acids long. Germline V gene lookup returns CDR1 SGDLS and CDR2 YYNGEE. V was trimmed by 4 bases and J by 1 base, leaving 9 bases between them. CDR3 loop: CASSSQGSGANVLTF. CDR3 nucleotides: TGTGCCAGCAGCAGCCAGGGATCTGGGGCCAACGTCCTGACTTTC. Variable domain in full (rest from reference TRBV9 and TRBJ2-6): DSGVTQTPKHLITATGQRVTLRCSPRSGDLSVYWYQQSLDQGLQFLIQYYNGEERAKGNILERFSAQQFPDLHSELNLSSLELGDSALYFCASSSQGSGANVLTFGAGSRLTVL.

The CDR3 protein is CASSLARPDTQYF. The CDR3, as DNA: TGTGCCAGCAGTTTAGCTCGTCCAGATACGCAGTATTTT. This rearrangement joins TRBV12-3 or TRBV12-4 to TRBJ2-3; D gene uncertain. V was pared by 0 bases and J by 4 bases, with 5 bases between. The length of the CDR3 is 13 residues.

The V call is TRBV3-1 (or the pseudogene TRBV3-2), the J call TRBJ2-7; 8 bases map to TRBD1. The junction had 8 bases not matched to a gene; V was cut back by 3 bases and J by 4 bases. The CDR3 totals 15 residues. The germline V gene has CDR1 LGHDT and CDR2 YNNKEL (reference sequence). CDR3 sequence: CASSQPHRDRYEQYF. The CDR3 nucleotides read TGTGCCAGCAGCCAGCCACACCGGGACAGGTACGAGCAGTACTTC.

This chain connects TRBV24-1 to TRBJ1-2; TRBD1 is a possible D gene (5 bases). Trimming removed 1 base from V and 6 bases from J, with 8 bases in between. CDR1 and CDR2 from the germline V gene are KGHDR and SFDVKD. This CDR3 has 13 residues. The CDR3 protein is CATSDFGGDGYTF. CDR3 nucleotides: TGTGCCACCAGTGATTTTGGAGGGGATGGCTACACCTTC.

Here the CDR3 reads CSVLTGYDTEAFF. The DNA of the CDR3 is TGCAGCGTCTTGACAGGGTATGACACTGAAGCTTTCTTT. The rearrangement uses TRBV29-1 and TRBJ1-1; 7 bases map to TRBD1. Germline CDR1 SQVTM, CDR2 ANQGSEA. This CDR3 contains 13 residues. J lost 3 bases, V lost 6 bases, and 7 bases had no gene match. Full variable domain (rest looked up from reference TRBV29-1 and TRBJ1-1): SAVISQKPSRDICQRGTSLTIQCQVDSQVTMMFWYRQQPGQSLTLIATANQGSEATYESGFVIDKFPISRPNLTFSTLTVSNMSPEDSSIYLCSVLTGYDTEAFFGQGTRLTVV.

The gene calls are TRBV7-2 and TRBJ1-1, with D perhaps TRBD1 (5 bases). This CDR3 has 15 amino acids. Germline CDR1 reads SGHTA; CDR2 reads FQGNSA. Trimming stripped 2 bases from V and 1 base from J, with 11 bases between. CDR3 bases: TGTGCCAGCAGCTTACCCGGGGGAGGGAACACTGAAGCTTTCTTT. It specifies CASSLPGGGNTEAFF. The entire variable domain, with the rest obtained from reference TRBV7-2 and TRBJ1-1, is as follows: GAGVSQSPSNKVTEKGKDVELRCDPISGHTALYWYRQSLGQGLEFLIYFQGNSAPDKSGLPSDRFSAERTGGSVSTLTIQRTQQEDSAVYLCASSLPGGGNTEAFFGQGTRLTVV.

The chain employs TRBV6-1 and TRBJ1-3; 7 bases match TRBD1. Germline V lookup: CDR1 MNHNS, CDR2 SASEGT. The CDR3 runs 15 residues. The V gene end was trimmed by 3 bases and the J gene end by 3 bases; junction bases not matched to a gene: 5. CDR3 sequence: CASSDRGIGGNTIYF. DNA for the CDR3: TGTGCCAGCAGTGACAGGGGGATTGGTGGAAACACCATATATTTT.

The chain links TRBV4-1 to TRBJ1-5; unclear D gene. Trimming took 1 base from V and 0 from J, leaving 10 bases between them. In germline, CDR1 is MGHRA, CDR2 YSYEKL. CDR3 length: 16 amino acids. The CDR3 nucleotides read TGCGCCAGCAGCCAAGTGGGCACTTATAGCAATCAGCCCCAGCATTTT. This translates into CASSQVGTYSNQPQHF.

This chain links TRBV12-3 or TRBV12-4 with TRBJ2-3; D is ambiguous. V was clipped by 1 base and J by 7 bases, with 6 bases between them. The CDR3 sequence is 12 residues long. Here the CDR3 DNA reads TGTGCCAGCAGTTTAGACAGAAATACGCAGTATTTT. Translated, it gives CASSLDRNTQYF.

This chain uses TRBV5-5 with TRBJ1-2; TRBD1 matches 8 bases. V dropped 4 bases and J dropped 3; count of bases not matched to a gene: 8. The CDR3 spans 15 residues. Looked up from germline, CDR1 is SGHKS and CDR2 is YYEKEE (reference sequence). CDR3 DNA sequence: TGTGCCAGCAGCGCACGGACAGGGAACGACTATGGCTACACCTTC. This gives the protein CASSARTGNDYGYTF.

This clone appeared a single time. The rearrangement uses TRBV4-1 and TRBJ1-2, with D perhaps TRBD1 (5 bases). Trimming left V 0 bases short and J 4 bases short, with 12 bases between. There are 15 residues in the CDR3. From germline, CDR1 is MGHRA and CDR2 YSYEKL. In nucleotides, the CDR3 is TGCGCCAGCAGCCAAGATATGGGGGGGGTCTATGGCTACACCTTC. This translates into CASSQDMGGVYGYTF.

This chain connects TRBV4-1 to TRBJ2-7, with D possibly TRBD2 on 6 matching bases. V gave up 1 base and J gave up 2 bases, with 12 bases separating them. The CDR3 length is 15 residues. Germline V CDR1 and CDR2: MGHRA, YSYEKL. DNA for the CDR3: TGCGCCAGCAGCCAAGTAAGGCCGGGAGCCTACGAGCAGTACTTC. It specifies CASSQVRPGAYEQYF.

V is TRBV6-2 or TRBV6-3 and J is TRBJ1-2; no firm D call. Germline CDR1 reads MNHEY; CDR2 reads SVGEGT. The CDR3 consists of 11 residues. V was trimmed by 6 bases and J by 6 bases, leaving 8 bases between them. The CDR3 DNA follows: TGTGCCAGCAGCCCTTCTCATGGCTACACCTTC. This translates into CASSPSHGYTF.

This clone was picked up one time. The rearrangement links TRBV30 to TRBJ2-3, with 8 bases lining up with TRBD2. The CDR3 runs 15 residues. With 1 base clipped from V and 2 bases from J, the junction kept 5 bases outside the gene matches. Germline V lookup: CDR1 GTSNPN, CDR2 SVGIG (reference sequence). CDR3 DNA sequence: TGTGCCTGGAGTGGAGGAGCGGGGGCCACAGATACGCAGTATTTT. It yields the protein CAWSGGAGATDTQYF.

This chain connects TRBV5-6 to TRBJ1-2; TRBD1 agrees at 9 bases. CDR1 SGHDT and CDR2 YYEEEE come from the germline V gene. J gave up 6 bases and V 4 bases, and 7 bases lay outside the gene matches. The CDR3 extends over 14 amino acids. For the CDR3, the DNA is TGTGCCAGCAGCCGGCCGAGGACAGGGGATGGCTACACCTTC. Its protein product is CASSRPRTGDGYTF.

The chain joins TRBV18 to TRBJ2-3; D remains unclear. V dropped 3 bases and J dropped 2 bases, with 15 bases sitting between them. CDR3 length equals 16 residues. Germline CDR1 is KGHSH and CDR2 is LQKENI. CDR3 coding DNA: TGTGCCAGCTCACCCCCCGCCCCGGTCTCCACAGATACGCAGTATTTT. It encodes CASSPPAPVSTDTQYF.

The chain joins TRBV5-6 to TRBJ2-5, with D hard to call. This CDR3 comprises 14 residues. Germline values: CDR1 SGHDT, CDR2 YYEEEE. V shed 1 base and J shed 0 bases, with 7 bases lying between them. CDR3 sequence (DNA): TGTGCCAGCAGCTTGATACAGAACCAAGAGACCCAGTACTTC. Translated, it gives CASSLIQNQETQYF.

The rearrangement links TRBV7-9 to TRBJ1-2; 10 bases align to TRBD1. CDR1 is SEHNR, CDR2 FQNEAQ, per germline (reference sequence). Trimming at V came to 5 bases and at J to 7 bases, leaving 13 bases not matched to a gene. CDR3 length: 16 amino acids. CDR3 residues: CASSHSGTGEQGGYTF. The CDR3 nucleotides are TGTGCCAGCAGCCACTCGGGGACAGGGGAGCAGGGTGGCTACACCTTC.

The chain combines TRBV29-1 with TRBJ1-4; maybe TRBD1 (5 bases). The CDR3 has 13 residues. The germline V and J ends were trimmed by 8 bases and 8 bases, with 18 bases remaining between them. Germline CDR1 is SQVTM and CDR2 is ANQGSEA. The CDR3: CSHRGGVGEKLFF. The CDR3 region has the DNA TGCAGCCATCGGGGGGGAGTAGGGGAAAAACTGTTTTTT.

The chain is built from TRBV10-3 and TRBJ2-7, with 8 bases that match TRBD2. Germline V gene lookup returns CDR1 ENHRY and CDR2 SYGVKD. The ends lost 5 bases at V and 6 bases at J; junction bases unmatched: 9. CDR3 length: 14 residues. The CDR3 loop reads CAISLGLAPLEQYF. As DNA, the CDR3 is TGTGCCATCAGTCTTGGACTAGCCCCACTCGAGCAGTACTTC.

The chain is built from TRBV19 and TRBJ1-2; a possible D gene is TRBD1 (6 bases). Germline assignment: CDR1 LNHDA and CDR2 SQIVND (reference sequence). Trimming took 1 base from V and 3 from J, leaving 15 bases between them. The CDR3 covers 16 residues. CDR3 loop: CASSIVRGHPYYGYTF. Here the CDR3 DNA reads TGTGCCAGTAGTATAGTCAGGGGACACCCCTACTATGGCTACACCTTC.

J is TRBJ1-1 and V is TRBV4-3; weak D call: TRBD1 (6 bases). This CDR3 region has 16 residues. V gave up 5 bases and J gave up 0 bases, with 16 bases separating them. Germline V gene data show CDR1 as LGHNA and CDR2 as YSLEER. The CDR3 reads CASSSGATRMNTEAFF. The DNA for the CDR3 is TGCGCCAGCAGCTCAGGGGCTACTAGGATGAACACTGAAGCTTTCTTT.

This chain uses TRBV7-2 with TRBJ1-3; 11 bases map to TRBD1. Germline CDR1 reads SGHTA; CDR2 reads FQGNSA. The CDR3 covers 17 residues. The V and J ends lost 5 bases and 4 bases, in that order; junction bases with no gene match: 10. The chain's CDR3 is CASSISGTGGSGNTIYF. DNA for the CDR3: TGTGCCAGCAGCATATCCGGGACAGGGGGATCGGGAAACACCATATATTTT.

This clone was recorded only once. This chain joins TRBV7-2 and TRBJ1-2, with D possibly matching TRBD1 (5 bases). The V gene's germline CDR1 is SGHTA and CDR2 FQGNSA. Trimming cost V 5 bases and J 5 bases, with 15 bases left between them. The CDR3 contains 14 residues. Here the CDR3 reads CASSPIQGSYGYTF. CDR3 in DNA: TGTGCCAGCAGCCCAATTCAGGGATCTTATGGCTACACCTTC.

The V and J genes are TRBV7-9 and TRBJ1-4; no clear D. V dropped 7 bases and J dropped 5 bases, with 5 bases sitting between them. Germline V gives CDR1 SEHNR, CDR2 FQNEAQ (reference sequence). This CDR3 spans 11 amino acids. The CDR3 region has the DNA TGTGCCAGCACCCCGAATGAAAAACTGTTTTTT. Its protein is CASTPNEKLFF. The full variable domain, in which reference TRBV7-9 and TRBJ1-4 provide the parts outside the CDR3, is DTGVSQNPRHKITKRGQNVTFRCDPISEHNRLYWYRQTLGQGPEFLTYFQNEAQLEKSRLLSDRFSAERPKGSFSTLEIQRTEQGDSAMYLCASTPNEKLFFGSGTQLSVL.

CDR3 in amino acids: CASSSRGGLSYEQYF. CDR3 bases: TGTGCCAGCAGTTCCCGGGGGGGGCTAAGCTACGAGCAGTACTTC. This chain joins TRBV6-6 and TRBJ2-7; TRBD2 matches at 8 bases. V lost 4 bases, J lost 3 bases, and 8 bases stayed unmatched. Looked up from germline, CDR1 is MNHNY and CDR2 is SVGAGI (reference sequence). This CDR3 comprises 15 residues.